This T cell receptor beta chain was identified during a study of monozygotic twins with inflammatory bowel disease. Germline values: CDR1 SEHNR, CDR2 FQNEAQ (reference sequence). The CDR3 sequence is 16 residues long. TCRdb re-called the 5' RACE reads; one entry per CDR3 protein, DNA not given. The sample shows 300,000 to 400,000 distinct CDR3 sequences, and under 2.5% sits with its ten largest clones. The material sequenced was blood. The source of this sequence is a human donor with ulcerative colitis or Crohn's disease, or a healthy co-twin of an affected twin (not recorded which). The chain has TRBV7-9 and TRBJ2-7; absent DNA, TCRdb's TRBD2 call cannot be checked. The CDR3 protein is CASSPGLAGGQYEQYF.